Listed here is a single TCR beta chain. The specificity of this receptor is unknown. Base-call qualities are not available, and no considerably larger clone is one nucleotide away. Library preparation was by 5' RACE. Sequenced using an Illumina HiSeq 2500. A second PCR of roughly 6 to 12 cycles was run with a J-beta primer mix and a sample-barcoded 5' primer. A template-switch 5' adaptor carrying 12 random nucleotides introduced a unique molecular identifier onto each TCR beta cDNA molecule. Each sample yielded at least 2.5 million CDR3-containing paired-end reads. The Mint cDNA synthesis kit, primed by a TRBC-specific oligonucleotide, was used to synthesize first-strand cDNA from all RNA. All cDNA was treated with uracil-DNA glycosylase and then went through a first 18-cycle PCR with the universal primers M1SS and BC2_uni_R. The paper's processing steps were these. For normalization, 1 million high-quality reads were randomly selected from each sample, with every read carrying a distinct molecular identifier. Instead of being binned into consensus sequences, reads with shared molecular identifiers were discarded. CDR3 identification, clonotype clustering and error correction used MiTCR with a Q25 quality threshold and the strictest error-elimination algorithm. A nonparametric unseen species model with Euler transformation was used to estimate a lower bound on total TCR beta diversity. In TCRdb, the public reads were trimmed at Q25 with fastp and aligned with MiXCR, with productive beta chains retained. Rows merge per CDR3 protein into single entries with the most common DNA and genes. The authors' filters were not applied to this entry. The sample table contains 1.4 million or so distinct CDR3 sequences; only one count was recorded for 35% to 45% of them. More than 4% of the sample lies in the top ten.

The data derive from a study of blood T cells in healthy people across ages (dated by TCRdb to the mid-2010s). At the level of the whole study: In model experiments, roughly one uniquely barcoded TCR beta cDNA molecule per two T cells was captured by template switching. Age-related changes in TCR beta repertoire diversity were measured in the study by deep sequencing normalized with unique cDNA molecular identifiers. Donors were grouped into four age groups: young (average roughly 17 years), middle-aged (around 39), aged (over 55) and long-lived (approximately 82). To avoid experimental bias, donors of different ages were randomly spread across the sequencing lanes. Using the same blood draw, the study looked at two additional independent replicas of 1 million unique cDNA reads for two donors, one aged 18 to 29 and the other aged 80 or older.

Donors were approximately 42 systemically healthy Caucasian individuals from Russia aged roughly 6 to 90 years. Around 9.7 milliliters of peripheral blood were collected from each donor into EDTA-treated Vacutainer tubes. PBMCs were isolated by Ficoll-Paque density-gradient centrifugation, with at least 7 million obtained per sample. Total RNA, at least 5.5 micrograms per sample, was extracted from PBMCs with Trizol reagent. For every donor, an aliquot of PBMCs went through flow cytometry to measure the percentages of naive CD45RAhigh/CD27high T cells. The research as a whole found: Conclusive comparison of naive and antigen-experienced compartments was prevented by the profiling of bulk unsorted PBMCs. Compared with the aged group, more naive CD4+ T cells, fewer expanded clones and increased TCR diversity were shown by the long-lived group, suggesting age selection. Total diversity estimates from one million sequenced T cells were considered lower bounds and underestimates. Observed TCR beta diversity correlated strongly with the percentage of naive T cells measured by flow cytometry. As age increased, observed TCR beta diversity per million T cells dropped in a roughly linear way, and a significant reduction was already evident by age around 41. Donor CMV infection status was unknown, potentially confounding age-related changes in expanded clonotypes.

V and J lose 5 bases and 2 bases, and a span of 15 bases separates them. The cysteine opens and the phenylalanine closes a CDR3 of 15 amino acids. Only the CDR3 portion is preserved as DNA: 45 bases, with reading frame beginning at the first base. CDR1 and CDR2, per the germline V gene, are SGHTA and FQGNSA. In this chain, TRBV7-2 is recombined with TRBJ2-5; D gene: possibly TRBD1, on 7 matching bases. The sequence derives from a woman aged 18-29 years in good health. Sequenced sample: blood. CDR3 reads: CASSPQTGRQETQYF. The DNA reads TGTGCCAGCAGCCCACAGACAGGGAGGCAAGAGACCCAGTACTTC.